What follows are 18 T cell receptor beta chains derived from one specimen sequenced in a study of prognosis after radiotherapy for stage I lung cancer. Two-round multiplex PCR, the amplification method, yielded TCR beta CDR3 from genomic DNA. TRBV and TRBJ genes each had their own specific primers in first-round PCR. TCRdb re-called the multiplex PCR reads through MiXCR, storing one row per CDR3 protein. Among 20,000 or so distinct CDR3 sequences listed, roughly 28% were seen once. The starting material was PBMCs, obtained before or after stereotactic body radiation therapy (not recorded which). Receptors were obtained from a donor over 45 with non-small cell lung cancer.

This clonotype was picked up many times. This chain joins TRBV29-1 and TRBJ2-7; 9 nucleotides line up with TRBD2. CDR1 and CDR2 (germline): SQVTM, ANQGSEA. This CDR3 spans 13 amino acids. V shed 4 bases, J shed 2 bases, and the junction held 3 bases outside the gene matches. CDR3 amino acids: CSVGLAGPYEQYF. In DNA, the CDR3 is TGCAGCGTTGGGCTAGCGGGACCCTACGAGCAGTACTTC.

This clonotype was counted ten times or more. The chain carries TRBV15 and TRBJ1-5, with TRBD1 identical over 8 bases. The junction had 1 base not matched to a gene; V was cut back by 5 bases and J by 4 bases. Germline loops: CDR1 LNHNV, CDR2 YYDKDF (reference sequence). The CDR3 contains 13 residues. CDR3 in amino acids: CATSQGANQPQHF. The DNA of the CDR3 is TGTGCCACCAGCCAGGGGGCAAATCAGCCCCAGCATTTT.

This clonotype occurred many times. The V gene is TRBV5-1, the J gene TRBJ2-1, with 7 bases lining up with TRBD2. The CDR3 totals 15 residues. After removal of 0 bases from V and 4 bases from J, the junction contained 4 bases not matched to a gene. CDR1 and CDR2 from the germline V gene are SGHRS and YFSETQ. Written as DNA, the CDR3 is TGCGCCAGCAGCTTGGGGTCTAGCGGTTACAATGAGCAGTTCTTC. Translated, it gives CASSLGSSGYNEQFF.

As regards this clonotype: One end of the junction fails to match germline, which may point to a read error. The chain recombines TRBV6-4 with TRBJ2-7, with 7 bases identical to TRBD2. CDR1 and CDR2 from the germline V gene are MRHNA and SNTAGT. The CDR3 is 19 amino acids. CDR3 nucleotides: TGTGCCAGCACTTGGACGGATGGGAATAGCGGGCTACCTAGCTACGAGCAGTGCTTC. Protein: CASTWTDGNSGLPSYEQCF.

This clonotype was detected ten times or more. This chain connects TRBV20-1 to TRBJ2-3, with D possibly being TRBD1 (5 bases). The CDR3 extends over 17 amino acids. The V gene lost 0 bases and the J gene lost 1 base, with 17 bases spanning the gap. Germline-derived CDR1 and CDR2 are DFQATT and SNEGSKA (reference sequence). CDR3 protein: CSARDLGRQFGTDTQYF. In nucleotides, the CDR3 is TGCAGTGCTAGAGATCTGGGGCGCCAGTTCGGCACAGATACGCAGTATTTT.

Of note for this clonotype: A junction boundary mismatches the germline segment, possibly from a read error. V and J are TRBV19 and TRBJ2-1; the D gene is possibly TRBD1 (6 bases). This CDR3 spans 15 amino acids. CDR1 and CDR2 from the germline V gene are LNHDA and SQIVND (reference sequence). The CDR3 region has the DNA TGTGCCAGTAGTATACCGGACAGAGACGTGTGTGAGCATTTCTTC. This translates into CASSIPDRDVCEHFF.

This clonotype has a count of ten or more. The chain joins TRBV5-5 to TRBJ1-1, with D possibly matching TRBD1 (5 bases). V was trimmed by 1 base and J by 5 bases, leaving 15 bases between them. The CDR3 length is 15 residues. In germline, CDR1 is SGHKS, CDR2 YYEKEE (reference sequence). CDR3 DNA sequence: TGTGCCAGCAGCTTGATTCCCAGGGAAGATACTGAAGCTTTCTTT. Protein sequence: CASSLIPREDTEAFF.

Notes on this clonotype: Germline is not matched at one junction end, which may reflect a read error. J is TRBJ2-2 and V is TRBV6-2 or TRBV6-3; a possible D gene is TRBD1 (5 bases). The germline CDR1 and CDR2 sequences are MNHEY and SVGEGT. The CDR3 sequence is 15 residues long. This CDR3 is CACRAFGVNIGELFF. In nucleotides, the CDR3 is TGTGCCTGCAGGGCGTTTGGGGTGAACATCGGGGAGCTGTTTTTT.

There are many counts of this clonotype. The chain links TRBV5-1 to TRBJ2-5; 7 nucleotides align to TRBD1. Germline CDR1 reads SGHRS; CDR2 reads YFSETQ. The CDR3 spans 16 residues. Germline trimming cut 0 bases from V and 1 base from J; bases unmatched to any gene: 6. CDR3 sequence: CASSLEQGNPQETQYF. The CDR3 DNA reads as TGCGCCAGCAGCTTGGAACAGGGGAATCCCCAAGAGACCCAGTACTTC.

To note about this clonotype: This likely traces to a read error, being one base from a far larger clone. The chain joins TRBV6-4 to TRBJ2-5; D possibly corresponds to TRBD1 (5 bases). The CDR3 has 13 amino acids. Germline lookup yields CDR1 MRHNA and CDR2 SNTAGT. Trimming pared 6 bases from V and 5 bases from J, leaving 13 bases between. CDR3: CASRTVNGETQYF. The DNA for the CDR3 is TGTGCCAGCAGGACAGTGAACGGGGAGACCCAGTACTTC.

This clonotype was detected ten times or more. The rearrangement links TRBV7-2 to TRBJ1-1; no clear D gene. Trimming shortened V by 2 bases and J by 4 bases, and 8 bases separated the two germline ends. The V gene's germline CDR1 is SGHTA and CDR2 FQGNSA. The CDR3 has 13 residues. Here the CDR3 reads CASSLTFSTEAFF. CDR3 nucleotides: TGTGCCAGCAGCTTAACGTTTAGCACTGAAGCTTTCTTT.

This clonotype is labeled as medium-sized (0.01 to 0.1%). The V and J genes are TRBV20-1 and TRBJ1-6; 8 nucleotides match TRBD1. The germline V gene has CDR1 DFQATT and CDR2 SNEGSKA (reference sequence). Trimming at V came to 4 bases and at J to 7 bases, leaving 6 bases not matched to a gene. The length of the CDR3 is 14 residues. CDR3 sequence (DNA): TGCAGTGCTACCAAGGACAGGGCCAATTCACCCCTCCACTTT. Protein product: CSATKDRANSPLHF.

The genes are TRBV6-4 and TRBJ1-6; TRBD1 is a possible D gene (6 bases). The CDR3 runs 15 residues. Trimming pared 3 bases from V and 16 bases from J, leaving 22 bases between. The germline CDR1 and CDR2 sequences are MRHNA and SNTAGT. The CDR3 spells CASSENTGLEFTLHF. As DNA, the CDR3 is TGTGCCAGCAGTGAGAACACAGGGTTGGAATTCACACTCCACTTT.

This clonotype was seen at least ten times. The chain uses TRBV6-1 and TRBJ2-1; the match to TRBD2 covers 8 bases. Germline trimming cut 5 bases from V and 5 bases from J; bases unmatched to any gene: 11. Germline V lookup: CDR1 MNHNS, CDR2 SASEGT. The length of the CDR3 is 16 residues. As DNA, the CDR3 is TGTGCCAGCAGTCCCAGGGAGCGGGAGACTGACAATGAGCAGTTCTTC. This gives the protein CASSPRERETDNEQFF.

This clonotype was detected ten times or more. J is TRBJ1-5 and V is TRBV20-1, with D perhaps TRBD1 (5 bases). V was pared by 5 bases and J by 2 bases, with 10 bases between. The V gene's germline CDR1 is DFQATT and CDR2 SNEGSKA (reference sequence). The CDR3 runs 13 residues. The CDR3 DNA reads TGCAGTGCTGGCCGGGACGGCAATCAGCCCCAGCATTTT. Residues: CSAGRDGNQPQHF.

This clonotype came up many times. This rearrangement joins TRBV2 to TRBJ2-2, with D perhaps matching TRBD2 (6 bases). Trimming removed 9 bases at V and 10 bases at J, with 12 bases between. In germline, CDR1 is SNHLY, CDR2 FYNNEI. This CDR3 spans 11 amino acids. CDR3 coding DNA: TGTGCCAGTAGGGAGGTCGTGGAGCTGTTTTTT. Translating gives CASREVVELFF.

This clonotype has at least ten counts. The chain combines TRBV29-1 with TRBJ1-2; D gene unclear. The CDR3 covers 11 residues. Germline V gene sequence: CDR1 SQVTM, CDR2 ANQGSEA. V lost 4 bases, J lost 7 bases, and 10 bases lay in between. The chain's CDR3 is CSVVEGPGYTF. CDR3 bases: TGCAGCGTTGTCGAGGGTCCTGGCTACACCTTC.

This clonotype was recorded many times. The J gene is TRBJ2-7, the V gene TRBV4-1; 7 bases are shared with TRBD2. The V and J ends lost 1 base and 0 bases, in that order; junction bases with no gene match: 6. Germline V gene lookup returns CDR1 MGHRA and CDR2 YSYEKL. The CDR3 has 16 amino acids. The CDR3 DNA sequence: TGCGCCAGCAGCCAAGGGCGCGGGGGAAGCTCCTACGAGCAGTACTTC. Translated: CASSQGRGGSSYEQYF.